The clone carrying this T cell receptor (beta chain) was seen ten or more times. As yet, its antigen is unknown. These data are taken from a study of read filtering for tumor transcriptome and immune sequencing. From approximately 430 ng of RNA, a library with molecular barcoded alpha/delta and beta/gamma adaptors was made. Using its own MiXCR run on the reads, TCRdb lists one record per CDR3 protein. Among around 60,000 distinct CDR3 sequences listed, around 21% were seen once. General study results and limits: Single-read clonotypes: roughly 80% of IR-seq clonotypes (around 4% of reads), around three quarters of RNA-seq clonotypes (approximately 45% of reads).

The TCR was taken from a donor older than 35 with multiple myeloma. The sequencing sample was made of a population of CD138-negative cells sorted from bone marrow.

As DNA, the CDR3 is TGTGCCAGCAGTAGACAGGAGGCCTACGAGCAGTACTTC. It codes for CASSRQEAYEQYF. The J gene is TRBJ2-7, the V gene TRBV6-1; D might be TRBD1 (6 bases). V lost 5 bases and J 2 bases, leaving 10 bases between the germline ends. The CDR3 runs 13 residues. The germline gives CDR1 MNHNS, CDR2 SASEGT.